Reported below is one T cell receptor (beta chain). CDR3 size: 11 residues. Between the trimmed V and J ends, which lost 6 bases and 0 bases, there was a span of 3 bases. CDR1 is MDHEN, CDR2 SYDVKM, per germline. This record belongs to a study of blood T cell repertoires in COVID-19. Profiling relied on immunoSEQ multiplex PCR, and the TCRdb table lists in-frame clones only, not all of them. The data hold 310,000 or so clones, with 86% observed a single time. The sequencing sample was made of peripheral blood. This receptor was taken from a woman between 45 and 60 years old with acute or convalescent COVID-19. The V and J genes are TRBV28 and TRBJ2-7; D unclear. CDR3: CASSSSYEQYF. CDR3 coding DNA: TGTGCCAGCAGCTCCTCCTACGAGCAGTACTTC.